The 30 T cell receptor beta chains below come from one sample, sequenced in a study of human T cells and chemical hapten exposure. Time point meaning: pre-sensitization, week 0. Described treatment: therapeutic diphenylcyclopropenone sensitization with weekly scalp DPC. TCRdb called the RACE reads again in MiXCR, with one record for every CDR3 protein. The table lists a few hundred thousand distinct CDR3 sequences, around 5% of them singletons. The starting material was whole blood, obtained in connection with sensitization to the hapten diphenylcyclopropenone (DPC). The origin of the receptors is a woman aged 18 to 35 with alopecia areata. Some clones in this sample may be carry-over from other donors' samples.

This clonotype was observed many times. The rearrangement joins TRBV12-3 or TRBV12-4 to TRBJ1-4; 7 bases fit TRBD1. V lost 10 bases to trimming and J lost 7 bases; unmatched junction nucleotides: 6. The CDR3 sequence is 12 residues long. CDR3 bases: TGTGCCATAAGGAGGGGGCGTGAAAAACTGTTTTTT. Translating it yields CAIRRGREKLFF.

This clonotype was observed at least ten times. The chain couples TRBV3-1 to TRBJ2-7; D not resolved. Trimming took 1 base from V and 5 from J, leaving 15 bases between them. Germline values: CDR1 LGHDT, CDR2 YNNKEL (reference sequence). This CDR3 is 15 amino acids long. The CDR3 DNA reads as TGTGCCAGCAGCCAAGGGCCCGACAATCTAAACGAGCAGTACTTC. Its translation: CASSQGPDNLNEQYF.

This clonotype was detected only a few times. This chain connects TRBV2 to TRBJ2-3, with 7 bases matching TRBD2. The germline V gene has CDR1 SNHLY and CDR2 FYNNEI. Trimming cost V 6 bases and J 4 bases; bases outside gene matches: 4. The CDR3 spans 13 residues. The CDR3 bases are TGTGCCAGCAGCCGGGAGGTCGCAGATACGCAGTATTTT. It translates to CASSREVADTQYF.

This clonotype was counted at least ten times. The gene calls are TRBV5-6 and TRBJ2-7, with TRBD1 identical over 9 bases. V dropped 4 bases and J dropped 1; count of bases not matched to a gene: 3. The CDR3 totals 14 residues. The germline CDR1 and CDR2 sequences are SGHDT and YYEEEE. The CDR3 sequence: CASSGDRDSYEQYF. The CDR3 DNA sequence: TGTGCCAGCAGCGGGGACAGGGATTCCTACGAGCAGTACTTC.

The chain recombines TRBV7-9 with TRBJ1-1; 8 bases map to TRBD1. CDR1 and CDR2 (germline): SEHNR, FQNEAQ (reference sequence). The trim removed 5 bases at V and 4 bases at J, leaving 3 bases unmatched. This CDR3 is 13 amino acids long. The chain's CDR3 is CASSPQGVTEAFF. The DNA for the CDR3 is TGTGCCAGCAGCCCACAGGGGGTCACTGAAGCTTTCTTT.

This clonotype has more than one count but fewer than ten. The rearrangement links TRBV7-2 to TRBJ1-5; 8 bases agree with TRBD1. V shed 4 bases and J 7 bases; nucleotides not matched to a gene: 6. Germline V gene data show CDR1 as SGHTA and CDR2 as FQGNSA. The CDR3 totals 14 residues. CDR3 region: CASSSDRGEQPQHF. The CDR3, as DNA: TGTGCCAGCAGCTCCGACAGGGGCGAACAGCCCCAGCATTTT.

This clonotype appeared a few times. The V call is TRBV7-9, the J call TRBJ1-6, with 8 bases matching TRBD1. V lost 5 bases and J lost 10; bases outside the gene matches: 10. The CDR3 length is 15 residues. Germline V gives CDR1 SEHNR, CDR2 FQNEAQ (reference sequence). The CDR3 sequence is CASSPGQGRESPLHF. The CDR3 DNA reads as TGTGCCAGCAGCCCCGGACAGGGAAGAGAATCACCCCTCCACTTT. The full variable domain, completed using reference TRBV7-9 and TRBJ1-6, is DTGVSQNPRHKITKRGQNVTFRCDPISEHNRLYWYRQTLGQGPEFLTYFQNEAQLEKSRLLSDRFSAERPKGSFSTLEIQRTEQGDSAMYLCASSPGQGRESPLHFGNGTRLTVT.

This clonotype showed up many times. The rearrangement joins TRBV7-2 to TRBJ2-3; 8 bases line up with TRBD2. The CDR3 is made up of 17 amino acids. V shed 2 bases, J shed 4 bases, and the junction held 11 bases outside the gene matches. The V gene's germline CDR1 is SGHTA and CDR2 FQGNSA. The CDR3 protein is CASSLIPAGGLADTQYF. The CDR3 DNA is TGTGCCAGCAGCTTAATCCCGGCGGGGGGCCTGGCAGATACGCAGTATTTT.

This clonotype was seen a few times. This chain uses TRBV18 with TRBJ2-7; tentatively, D is TRBD1 (6 bases). There are 13 residues in the CDR3. The germline V gene has CDR1 KGHSH and CDR2 LQKENI. Trimming left V 1 base short and J 7 bases short, with 11 bases between. CDR3 bases: TGTGCCAGCTCACCACAGGCAGGGGAAGAGCAGTACTTC. Residues: CASSPQAGEEQYF.

There are a few counts of this clonotype. The chain is built from TRBV12-3 or TRBV12-4 and TRBJ2-1, with D possibly being TRBD1 (5 bases). The V gene lost 3 bases and the J gene lost 10 bases, with 13 bases spanning the gap. The CDR3 runs 13 residues. The CDR3 DNA reads TGTGCCAGCAGTTTGGGGCATCTAAAAGAGCAGTTCTTC. Encoded protein: CASSLGHLKEQFF.

The chain uses TRBV2 and TRBJ2-5, with 8 nucleotides matching TRBD2. V was pared by 4 bases and J by 9 bases, with 16 bases of the junction left unmatched. The CDR3 runs to 16 residues. Germline V gene data show CDR1 as SNHLY and CDR2 as FYNNEI. The CDR3 DNA sequence: TGTGCCAGCAGTGGTGTTAGCGGGACAAAAGCAGGGGCCCAGTACTTC. It specifies CASSGVSGTKAGAQYF.

This clonotype showed up just a few times. The V and J genes are TRBV2 and TRBJ2-7; D not certain. V shed 6 bases and J shed 0 bases, with 18 bases lying between them. The CDR3 consists of 16 residues. The germline V gene has CDR1 SNHLY and CDR2 FYNNEI. CDR3 nucleotides: TGTGCCAGCAGGTTAACAGCGAATCCGAGCTCCTACGAGCAGTACTTC. Translating it yields CASRLTANPSSYEQYF. Combining the CDR3 with reference TRBV2 and TRBJ2-7 gives the whole variable domain EPEVTQTPSHQVTQMGQEVILRCVPISNHLYFYWYRQILGQKVEFLVSFYNNEISEKSEIFDDQFSVERPDGSNFTLKIRSTKLEDSAMYFCASRLTANPSSYEQYFGPGTRLTVT.

This clonotype has a count of ten or more. The chain carries TRBV6-5 and TRBJ1-1; D unclear. With 7 bases removed from V and 3 bases from J, the gap between germline ends came to 12 bases. The CDR3 contains 13 residues. CDR1 is MNHEY and CDR2 is SVGAGI in the germline V gene. CDR3 nucleotide sequence: TGTGCCAGCAAGAAGGACCGGGACACTGAAGCTTTCTTT. It specifies CASKKDRDTEAFF.

The V gene is TRBV29-1, the J gene TRBJ2-5, with D uncertain. This CDR3 comprises 14 residues. Trimming shortened V by 1 base and J by 0 bases, and 9 bases separated the two germline ends. Germline V lookup: CDR1 SQVTM, CDR2 ANQGSEA. CDR3: CSVEGDEYQETQYF. The DNA of the CDR3 is TGCAGCGTTGAAGGAGACGAATACCAAGAGACCCAGTACTTC.

This clonotype has more than one count but fewer than ten. The chain is built from TRBV4-3 and TRBJ2-1; the match to TRBD1 covers 8 bases. The germline gives CDR1 LGHNA, CDR2 YSLEER. There are 15 residues in the CDR3. Unmatched junction bases numbered 6, after V lost 4 bases and J lost 4 bases. CDR3 in amino acids: CASSLTQGAYNEQFF. The CDR3 DNA is TGCGCCAGCAGCCTGACCCAGGGGGCGTACAATGAGCAGTTCTTC.

This clonotype has a count of ten or more. The chain is built from TRBV5-1 and TRBJ1-1; D gene unclear. Germline V CDR1 and CDR2: SGHRS, YFSETQ. The CDR3 runs to 14 residues. The ends were cut back, 1 base at V and 0 bases at J, with 7 bases in the middle. The CDR3 spells CASSLWILNTEAFF. The DNA for the CDR3 is TGCGCCAGCAGCTTGTGGATTTTGAACACTGAAGCTTTCTTT.

This clonotype was observed many times. The V and J genes are TRBV6-6 and TRBJ2-5; either TRBD1 or TRBD2 may fit D (5 bases each). The ends were cut back, 8 bases at V and 5 bases at J, with 6 bases in the middle. CDR1 is MNHNY, CDR2 SVGAGI, per germline (reference sequence). The CDR3 consists of 10 residues. CDR3: CASEGETQYF. The CDR3 bases are TGTGCCAGCGAGGGGGAGACCCAGTACTTC.

This clonotype was recorded many times. The chain joins TRBV6-6 to TRBJ1-6; 9 bases are a match to TRBD1. The CDR3 extends over 16 amino acids. Germline V gene data show CDR1 as MNHNY and CDR2 as SVGAGI (reference sequence). Trimming removed 6 bases from V and 1 base from J; junction bases left unmatched: 4. The CDR3 DNA reads TGTGCCAGCAGGGGGACAGGGATGTCCTATAATTCACCCCTCCACTTT. Its translation: CASRGTGMSYNSPLHF.

In this sample, this clonotype turned up many times. The chain uses TRBV12-5 and TRBJ1-5; TRBD1 agrees at 11 bases. V shed 0 bases and J 3 bases; nucleotides not matched to a gene: 4. The CDR3 length is 17 residues. The germline gives CDR1 LGHNT, CDR2 FRNRAP. In DNA form, the CDR3 reads TGTGCTAGTGGTTTGGTGATGGACAGGGGGCCCAATCAGCCCCAGCATTTT. Translated: CASGLVMDRGPNQPQHF.

This clonotype was observed a few times. The V call is TRBV27, the J call TRBJ2-7; the D is unclear. Trimming took off 4 bases at V and 2 bases at J, with 15 bases between the two ends. CDR3 length equals 15 residues. In germline, CDR1 is MNHEY, CDR2 SMNVEV (reference sequence). The CDR3 DNA reads TGTGCCAGCAGTTCCCATGCGGATAGAACCTACGAGCAGTACTTC. It is translated as CASSSHADRTYEQYF.

This clonotype was picked up a small number of times. CDR3 sequence reads: CASSEYKAANQPQHF. CDR3 in DNA: TGTGCCAGCAGTGAATATAAGGCCGCAAATCAGCCCCAGCATTTT. The chain combines TRBV2 with TRBJ1-5; D is unclear. The CDR3 consists of 15 residues. V shed 2 bases and J shed 4 bases, with 12 bases lying between them. From germline, CDR1 is SNHLY and CDR2 FYNNEI.

This clonotype was seen ten or more times. This chain joins TRBV29-1 and TRBJ2-1; D ambiguous. The V end was cut by 3 bases, the J end by 0 bases, with 3 bases between. The germline V gene has CDR1 SQVTM and CDR2 ANQGSEA. This CDR3 is 12 amino acids long. CDR3 coding DNA: TGCAGCGTTGAGTACTCCTACAATGAGCAGTTCTTC. Its translation: CSVEYSYNEQFF.

This clonotype was observed a few times. The V call is TRBV20-1, the J call TRBJ1-2; the D is unclear. Germline-derived CDR1 and CDR2 are DFQATT and SNEGSKA (reference sequence). There are 13 residues in the CDR3. Trimming took off 3 bases at V and 4 bases at J, with 12 bases between the two ends. CDR3 DNA: TGCAGTGCTAGGGATCTCTCCCTCTATGGCTACACCTTC. Its translation is CSARDLSLYGYTF.

The chain is built from TRBV7-2 and TRBJ1-6; possible D gene TRBD1, 5 bases. The CDR3 extends over 14 amino acids. V was cut by 6 bases and J by 8 bases, with 14 bases left in between. Germline V gene data show CDR1 as SGHTA and CDR2 as FQGNSA. For the CDR3, the DNA is TGTGCCAGCAGTCTTGGGACGGGCCATTCACCCCTCCACTTT. Residues: CASSLGTGHSPLHF.

At least ten counts were recorded for this clonotype. The V and J genes are TRBV5-6 and TRBJ2-2; TRBD2 aligns across 8 bases. The junction had 4 bases not matched to a gene; V was cut back by 0 bases and J by 3 bases. Germline loops: CDR1 SGHDT, CDR2 YYEEEE. CDR3 length: 16 amino acids. CDR3 nucleotide sequence: TGTGCCAGCAGCTTGGGCCGGGGGGGCCACACCGGGGAGCTGTTTTTT. Protein: CASSLGRGGHTGELFF.

This clonotype has only a few counts. The V gene is TRBV20-1, the J gene TRBJ1-6, with D uncertain. Looked up from germline, CDR1 is DFQATT and CDR2 is SNEGSKA (reference sequence). The CDR3 extends over 14 amino acids. V was trimmed by 0 bases and J by 5 bases, leaving 8 bases between them. Here the CDR3 DNA reads TGCAGTGCTAGAGATACGCAGGATAATTCACCCCTCCACTTT. It encodes CSARDTQDNSPLHF.

The chain links TRBV2 to TRBJ1-1; D unresolved. This CDR3 region has 12 residues. The V gene lost 4 bases and the J gene lost 1 base, with 4 bases spanning the gap. Germline V gene data show CDR1 as SNHLY and CDR2 as FYNNEI. In DNA, the CDR3 is TGTGCCAGCAGTGCGGGGAACACTGAAGCTTTCTTT. Its translation: CASSAGNTEAFF.

This chain links TRBV4-2 with TRBJ1-4; D might be TRBD1 (6 bases). The CDR3 sequence is 14 residues long. The germline gives CDR1 LGHNA, CDR2 YNFKEQ. V dropped 4 bases and J dropped 4 bases, with 10 bases sitting between them. The CDR3 DNA reads TGTGCCAGCAGCCGGGACACGTTTAATGAAAAACTGTTTTTT. This translates into CASSRDTFNEKLFF.

This clonotype was observed many times. This chain joins TRBV19 and TRBJ1-5; no definite D call. Germline V gene lookup returns CDR1 LNHDA and CDR2 SQIVND (reference sequence). The CDR3 extends over 15 amino acids. Trimming removed 0 bases from V and 4 bases from J, with 10 bases in between. DNA of the CDR3: TGTGCCAGTAGTATAGACAGATCGGGTAATCAGCCCCAGCATTTT. Translated, it gives CASSIDRSGNQPQHF.

At least ten counts were recorded for this clonotype. The genes are TRBV5-8 and TRBJ1-6; no firm D call. Trimming left V 0 bases short and J 10 bases short, with 5 bases between. The CDR3 loop spans 12 amino acids. Per the germline V gene, CDR1 is SGHTS and CDR2 is YDEGEE. CDR3 coding DNA: TGTGCCAGCAGCTTGGTTGGCTCACCCCTCCACTTT. Translating gives CASSLVGSPLHF.